This T cell receptor beta chain comes out of a study of control samples from healthy donors and cancer patients. This CDR3 is built from 13 residues. Per germline, CDR1 SNHLY and CDR2 FYNNEI. With 4 bases clipped from V and 10 bases from J, the junction kept 7 bases outside the gene matches. Libraries were prepared by immunoSEQ multiplex PCR; TCRdb keeps only in-frame clonotypes and omits some of them. This table has roughly 50,000 clones, around nine tenths appearing once. The V gene is TRBV2, the J gene TRBJ2-1; 7 bases are a match to TRBD1. The sequence came from a man aged 30 to 39 with colorectal cancer. Material for sequencing was PBMCs. The CDR3 sequence: CASSGQGIREQFF. Here the CDR3 DNA reads TGTGCCAGCAGTGGACAGGGAATAAGAGAGCAGTTCTTC.